The rows below give T cell receptor beta chains drawn from one sample of a study of T cell repertoires in cytomegalovirus infection. TCRdb reanalysed the reads using MiXCR and keeps one entry per CDR3 protein. The sample yields 700,000 to 850,000 distinct CDR3 sequences, approximately 32% seen once. Which antigens these TCRs recognize remains unknown. Source: cultured CD8+ T cells from PBMCs, taken from culture after CMV antigen stimulation. The receptors were gathered from a human donor in good health (CMV status not recorded). Some clones in this sample may be carry-over from other donors' samples. Each CDR3 is given with its conserved first and last residue. Fields, in order: J gene, clone size, V gene, D gene, CDR3 protein, CDR3 DNA. A D gene is named only where the DNA matches it firmly. A clone size is listed for some rows: how often the clone was seen (once, few, many), or a class if it is expanded.

J: TRBJ2-1; size: few; V: TRBV7-8; D: TRBD2; CDR3: CASSQLGLGSYNEQFF; DNA: TGTGCCAGCAGCCAGCTAGGACTAGGCTCCTACAATGAGCAGTTCTTC
J: TRBJ2-2; size: few; V: TRBV7-6; D: -; CDR3: CASSFGQGSTGELFF; DNA: TGTGCCAGCAGCTTCGGCCAGGGGAGCACCGGGGAGCTGTTTTTT
J: TRBJ2-1; size: -; V: TRBV20-1; D: -; CDR3: CSARAGSYHNEQFF; DNA: TGCAGTGCTAGAGCGGGGTCCTACCACAATGAGCAGTTCTTC
J: TRBJ1-5; size: many; V: TRBV7-9; D: TRBD1; CDR3: CASSRQDRAFSQPQHF; DNA: TGTGCCAGCAGCCGCCAGGACAGGGCCTTTAGCCAGCCCCAGCATTTT
J: TRBJ2-2; size: -; V: TRBV15; D: -; CDR3: CATSIENTGELFF; DNA: TGTGCCACCAGCATCGAGAACACCGGGGAGCTGTTTTTT
J: TRBJ1-2; size: -; V: TRBV27; D: TRBD1; CDR3: CASSLGGQVASGSYTF; DNA: TGTGCCAGCAGTTTAGGGGGACAGGTGGCTTCGGGAAGCTACACCTTC
J: TRBJ2-1; size: few; V: TRBV6-2/TRBV6-3; D: TRBD2; CDR3: CASSPTSSGGHYNEQFF; DNA: TGTGCCAGCAGTCCCACCTCTAGCGGGGGACATTACAATGAGCAGTTCTTC
J: TRBJ2-5; size: -; V: TRBV7-8; D: -; CDR3: CASSLAKGQRLAYF; DNA: TGTGCCAGCAGCTTAGCGAAAGGACAGCGGTTGGCGTACTTC
J: TRBJ1-2; size: -; V: TRBV7-4; D: TRBD1; CDR3: CASSTPATGAYGYTF; DNA: TGTGCCAGCAGCACTCCGGCGACAGGGGCCTATGGCTACACCTTC
J: TRBJ2-5; size: few; V: TRBV20-1; D: -; CDR3: CSAREEGQETQYF; DNA: TGCAGTGCTAGAGAAGAAGGTCAAGAGACCCAGTACTTC
J: TRBJ2-1; size: -; V: TRBV7-4; D: -; CDR3: CASSLYTENNEQFF; DNA: TGTGCCAGCAGCCTATACACGGAGAATAATGAGCAGTTCTTC
J: TRBJ2-5; size: -; V: TRBV9; D: TRBD1; CDR3: CASSVAPDRGIHQETQYF; DNA: TGTGCCAGCAGCGTAGCCCCGGACAGGGGGATCCACCAAGAGACCCAGTACTTC
J: TRBJ2-1; size: few; V: TRBV28; D: TRBD1; CDR3: CASRTGENEQFF; DNA: TGTGCCAGCAGGACAGGGGAAAATGAGCAGTTCTTC
J: TRBJ2-1; size: once; V: TRBV9; D: TRBD1; CDR3: CASSASGTVSRNEQFF; DNA: TGTGCCAGCAGCGCCTCCGGGACAGTCTCCCGCAATGAGCAGTTCTTC
J: TRBJ2-3; size: few; V: TRBV5-5; D: TRBD2; CDR3: CASSFTQRGGLMDTQYF; DNA: TGTGCCAGCAGCTTCACCCAGCGGGGGGGCCTTATGGATACGCAGTATTTT
J: TRBJ1-4; size: few; V: TRBV28; D: -; CDR3: CASRLFNEKLFF; DNA: TGTGCCAGCAGGCTATTTAATGAAAAACTGTTTTTT
J: TRBJ2-1; size: few; V: TRBV6-2/TRBV6-3; D: -; CDR3: CASSYEQLLYNEQFF; DNA: TGTGCCAGCAGTTACGAACAGTTGCTCTACAATGAGCAGTTCTTC
J: TRBJ2-3; size: few; V: TRBV7-6; D: -; CDR3: CASSRRSGTEVTDTQYF; DNA: TGTGCCAGCAGCCGAAGAAGCGGGACAGAGGTCACAGATACGCAGTATTTT
J: TRBJ1-6; size: -; V: TRBV6-1; D: -; CDR3: CASGTYSPLHF; DNA: TGTGCCAGCGGAACATATTCACCCCTCCACTTT
J: TRBJ1-5; size: many; V: TRBV7-2; D: -; CDR3: CASSYPGYGQPQHF; DNA: TGTGCCAGCAGCTACCCGGGATACGGTCAGCCCCAGCATTTT
J: TRBJ1-1; size: -; V: TRBV7-9; D: -; CDR3: CASSSQGLWKTEAFF; DNA: TGTGCCAGCAGCTCACAGGGTCTCTGGAAGACTGAAGCTTTCTTT
J: TRBJ2-2; size: few; V: TRBV27; D: -; CDR3: CASSLVGDMNTGELFF; DNA: TGTGCCAGCAGTTTGGTAGGGGACATGAATACCGGGGAGCTGTTTTTT
J: TRBJ1-1; size: few; V: TRBV7-6; D: -; CDR3: CASTSGVGTEAFF; DNA: TGTGCCAGCACCTCAGGGGTTGGCACTGAAGCTTTCTTT
J: TRBJ1-6; size: few; V: TRBV27; D: TRBD1; CDR3: CASSTIAGTVDSPLHF; DNA: TGTGCCAGCAGCACCATTGCCGGGACAGTTGATTCACCCCTCCACTTT
J: TRBJ2-7; size: few; V: TRBV7-9; D: -; CDR3: CASSQTWEQYF; DNA: TGTGCCAGCAGCCAGACATGGGAGCAGTACTTC
J: TRBJ1-1; size: many; V: TRBV19; D: -; CDR3: CASSKGMNTEAFF; DNA: TGTGCCAGTAGTAAGGGTATGAACACTGAAGCTTTCTTT
J: TRBJ1-1; size: few; V: TRBV19; D: TRBD1; CDR3: CASSWAGQGPEAFF; DNA: TGTGCCAGTAGTTGGGCGGGACAGGGTCCTGAAGCTTTCTTT
J: TRBJ1-5; size: few; V: TRBV19; D: -; CDR3: CASRGFQGFQPQHF; DNA: TGTGCCAGTAGGGGATTTCAGGGGTTTCAGCCCCAGCATTTT
J: TRBJ1-2; size: -; V: TRBV12-5; D: -; CDR3: CASGLVGRRSVGGYTF; DNA: TGTGCTAGTGGTTTGGTTGGAAGGCGGAGCGTCGGGGGCTACACCTTC
J: TRBJ2-2; size: -; V: TRBV27; D: -; CDR3: CASSLKDGMNTGELFF; DNA: TGTGCCAGCAGTCTCAAGGACGGTATGAACACCGGGGAGCTGTTTTTT
J: TRBJ2-1; size: -; V: TRBV24-1; D: TRBD1; CDR3: CATSDSVGQGVYNEQFF; DNA: TGTGCCACCAGTGATTCTGTTGGACAGGGGGTCTACAATGAGCAGTTCTTC
J: TRBJ1-5; size: few; V: TRBV6-6; D: -; CDR3: CASSYADSLGGNQPQHF; DNA: TGTGCCAGCAGTTACGCAGACAGTCTTGGGGGCAATCAGCCCCAGCATTTT
J: TRBJ2-3; size: few; V: TRBV11-3; D: TRBD1; CDR3: CASSLDGTGLIGTDTQYF; DNA: TGTGCCAGCAGCTTAGACGGGACAGGGCTTATCGGCACAGATACGCAGTATTTT
J: TRBJ2-3; size: -; V: TRBV9; D: TRBD2; CDR3: CASSVVTSGGTDTQYF; DNA: TGTGCCAGCAGCGTAGTGACTAGCGGGGGAACAGATACGCAGTATTTT
J: TRBJ1-3; size: -; V: TRBV11-2; D: TRBD1; CDR3: CASSHYAGQPFFLGNTIYF; DNA: TGTGCCAGCAGCCACTACGCGGGACAGCCTTTCTTCTTAGGAAACACCATATATTTT
J: TRBJ2-3; size: few; V: TRBV10-3; D: TRBD1; CDR3: CAISEEGAADTQYF; DNA: TGTGCCATCAGTGAGGAGGGGGCCGCAGATACGCAGTATTTT
J: TRBJ2-1; size: -; V: TRBV9; D: -; CDR3: CASSASGLITYNEQFF; DNA: TGTGCCAGCAGCGCCTCCGGGCTTATAACCTACAATGAGCAGTTCTTC
J: TRBJ1-1; size: once; V: TRBV7-4; D: -; CDR3: CASSLRDVIAEAFF; DNA: TGTGCCAGCAGCTTACGGGACGTGATCGCTGAAGCTTTCTTT
J: TRBJ2-5; size: few; V: TRBV10-3; D: TRBD1; CDR3: CAISGDSITRETQYF; DNA: TGTGCCATCAGTGGGGACAGTATTACGCGAGAGACCCAGTACTTC
J: TRBJ1-2; size: once; V: TRBV18; D: TRBD1; CDR3: CASSPSRTGVMTGYTF; DNA: TGTGCCAGCTCACCATCCAGGACAGGCGTTATGACGGGCTACACCTTC
J: TRBJ2-3; size: many; V: TRBV12-3/TRBV12-4; D: -; CDR3: CASSFGVGWTTDTQYF; DNA: TGTGCCAGCAGTTTTGGAGTAGGGTGGACCACAGATACGCAGTATTTT
J: TRBJ1-2; size: -; V: TRBV6-2/TRBV6-3; D: -; CDR3: CASSPRTDNYGYTF; DNA: TGTGCCAGCAGTCCCCGGACAGATAACTATGGCTACACCTTC
J: TRBJ1-2; size: once; V: TRBV27; D: -; CDR3: CASSFNMGLAHYGYTF; DNA: TGTGCCAGCAGTTTTAATATGGGTTTAGCCCACTATGGCTACACCTTC
J: TRBJ1-2; size: -; V: TRBV6-6; D: -; CDR3: CASSYSRGEGGNYGYTF; DNA: TGTGCCAGCAGTTACTCGAGGGGGGAGGGGGGAAACTATGGCTACACCTTC
J: TRBJ1-1; size: -; V: TRBV29-1; D: -; CDR3: CSVVRQGNTEAFF; DNA: TGCAGCGTTGTCCGGCAGGGGAACACTGAAGCTTTCTTT
J: TRBJ2-2; size: few; V: TRBV5-6; D: -; CDR3: CASSTLIDTGELFF; DNA: TGTGCCAGCAGCACCTTAATCGACACCGGGGAGCTGTTTTTT
J: TRBJ1-4; size: few; V: TRBV5-4; D: -; CDR3: CASSRREGGNEKLFF; DNA: TGTGCCAGCAGCCGTCGCGAGGGGGGGAATGAAAAACTGTTTTTT
J: TRBJ2-3; size: -; V: TRBV14; D: -; CDR3: CASSQDPFLLVTDTQYF; DNA: TGTGCCAGCAGCCAAGATCCCTTCCTCTTGGTCACAGATACGCAGTATTTT
J: TRBJ1-1; size: -; V: TRBV19; D: -; CDR3: CATFSPGGGGRTEAFF; DNA: TGTGCCACCTTTTCCCCCGGTGGAGGGGGAAGGACTGAAGCTTTCTTT
J: TRBJ2-7; size: -; V: TRBV15; D: TRBD2; CDR3: CATSRSSPGLDEQYF; DNA: TGTGCCACCAGCAGGTCCAGTCCGGGACTAGACGAGCAGTACTTC
J: TRBJ1-6; size: -; V: TRBV6-1; D: -; CDR3: CASSQEMWSSYNSPLHF; DNA: TGTGCCAGCAGTCAAGAGATGTGGAGCTCCTATAATTCACCCCTCCACTTT
J: TRBJ2-2; size: -; V: TRBV29-1; D: -; CDR3: CSVEQVAAGELFF; DNA: TGCAGCGTTGAACAGGTAGCGGCCGGGGAGCTGTTTTTT
J: TRBJ1-4; size: few; V: TRBV11-2; D: -; CDR3: CASSSRPQTNEELFF; DNA: TGTGCCAGCAGCTCTAGACCCCAAACTAATGAAGAACTGTTTTTT
J: TRBJ1-4; size: -; V: TRBV19; D: -; CDR3: CASSPTNYRDENEKLFF; DNA: TGTGCCAGTAGTCCTACGAATTACAGGGACGAAAATGAAAAACTGTTTTTT
J: TRBJ2-7; size: many; V: TRBV7-2; D: TRBD2; CDR3: CASSFGLAGSYEQYF; DNA: TGTGCCAGCAGCTTCGGACTAGCGGGCTCCTACGAGCAGTACTTC
J: TRBJ1-1; size: few; V: TRBV5-1; D: -; CDR3: CASSYVESGGTEAFF; DNA: TGCGCCAGCAGTTACGTGGAGAGTGGCGGCACTGAAGCTTTCTTT